The 10 T cell receptor beta chains below all came from one sample that was sequenced in a study of cytomegalovirus exposure and HLA in healthy donors. With 60 Vbeta and 13 Jbeta primers, the PCR was carried out. Some clones are missing from TCRdb's copy, which holds only in-frame ones; the method was immunoSEQ multiplex PCR. The data hold about 180,000 clones, with over 60% observed a single time. The sequenced sample was PBMCs. The receptors derive from a man aged 18 to 30 in good health and CMV-seronegative.

The gene calls are TRBV5-6 and TRBJ2-5, with unresolved D. Germline V gene sequence: CDR1 SGHDT, CDR2 YYEEEE. The V and J ends lost 2 bases and 4 bases respectively, with 3 bases between them. The CDR3 totals 11 residues. CDR3 sequence: CASSFRETQYF. As DNA, the CDR3 is TGTGCCAGCAGCTTTAGAGAGACCCAGTACTTC.

The chain combines TRBV30 with TRBJ1-6, with 11 bases identical to TRBD1. This CDR3 spans 12 amino acids. The V and J ends lost 3 bases and 12 bases, in that order; junction bases with no gene match: 1. Germline CDR1 is GTSNPN and CDR2 is SVGIG (reference sequence). The CDR3 DNA is TGTGCCTGGAGCGGGACAGGGGGACCCCTCCACTTT. Translation gives CAWSGTGGPLHF.

This clone was found a few times. This chain links TRBV2 with TRBJ2-5, with 9 positions matching TRBD1. Germline assignment: CDR1 SNHLY and CDR2 FYNNEI. The CDR3 has 16 amino acids. Trimming removed 5 bases from V and 4 bases from J; junction bases left unmatched: 11. CDR3 residues: CASSNRGHEEGETQYF. Here the CDR3 DNA reads TGTGCCAGCAGTAACAGGGGGCATGAGGAGGGAGAGACCCAGTACTTC.

This chain uses TRBV6-5 with TRBJ2-7, with TRBD1 identical over 9 bases. Germline V gene lookup returns CDR1 MNHEY and CDR2 SVGAGI. The CDR3 contains 15 residues. V lost 6 bases and J lost 4; bases outside the gene matches: 10. The CDR3 nucleotides read TGTGCCAGCAGCCTCCGGGACAGGGACCCATACGAGCAGTACTTC. Translated: CASSLRDRDPYEQYF.

This clone was seen more than once but under ten times. The chain is built from TRBV10-3 and TRBJ1-1; 7 positions agree with TRBD1. The length of the CDR3 is 14 residues. V lost 10 bases to trimming and J lost 1 base; unmatched junction nucleotides: 9. The germline V gene encodes CDR1 ENHRY and CDR2 SYGVKD. The CDR3 DNA follows: TGTGCCACCTTAGGGGACAGTCAGAACACTGAAGCTTTCTTT. It codes for CATLGDSQNTEAFF.

This clone occurred a few times. The chain combines TRBV18 with TRBJ1-1; TRBD1 aligns across 7 bases. V trimming: 5 bases; J trimming: 0 bases; junction bases outside the gene matches: 6. CDR1 and CDR2 from the germline V gene are KGHSH and LQKENI. The CDR3 sequence is 15 residues long. CDR3 residues: CASSRDRLMNTEAFF. The CDR3 DNA reads TGTGCCAGCTCAAGGGACAGATTAATGAACACTGAAGCTTTCTTT. Supplemented by reference TRBV18 and TRBJ1-1, the full variable domain reads NAGVMQNPRHLVRRRGQEARLRCSPMKGHSHVYWYRQLPEEGLKFMVYLQKENIIDESGMPKERFSAEFPKEGPSILRIQQVVRGDSAAYFCASSRDRLMNTEAFFGQGTRLTVV.

J is TRBJ1-2 and V is TRBV30, with a possible D match to TRBD1 (6 bases). CDR3 length: 15 residues. Germline assignment: CDR1 GTSNPN and CDR2 SVGIG (reference sequence). Trimming pared 2 bases from V and 4 bases from J, leaving 17 bases between. The chain's CDR3 is CAWSRPGGRTYGYTF. The CDR3 DNA reads as TGTGCCTGGAGTCGGCCCGGGGGGCGCACCTATGGCTACACCTTC.

This clone was seen a handful of times. This chain joins TRBV6-1 and TRBJ1-1; 8 nucleotides line up with TRBD1. Germline V gene lookup returns CDR1 MNHNS and CDR2 SASEGT. V was pared by 5 bases and J by 5 bases, with 10 bases of the junction left unmatched. This CDR3 is built from 15 residues. CDR3 in DNA: TGTGCCAGCAGTAGGACAGGGAACATTAGGACTGAAGCTTTCTTT. Amino acid sequence: CASSRTGNIRTEAFF.

The rearrangement uses TRBV18 and TRBJ2-5; D is unclear. The germline CDR1 and CDR2 sequences are KGHSH and LQKENI. The V and J ends lost 0 bases and 5 bases respectively, with 13 bases between them. This CDR3 spans 15 amino acids. CDR3 sequence (DNA): TGTGCCAGCTCACCACCAAATGCAGCCGGGGAGACCCAGTACTTC. Translated: CASSPPNAAGETQYF.

The chain links TRBV5-6 to TRBJ2-3; 12 bases agree with TRBD1. The trim removed 4 bases at V and 4 bases at J, leaving 10 bases unmatched. CDR1 and CDR2 from the germline V gene are SGHDT and YYEEEE. This CDR3 has 17 amino acids. CDR3 sequence reads: CASSEKGTGGASDTQYF. In DNA, the CDR3 is TGTGCCAGCAGCGAGAAAGGGACAGGGGGCGCGTCAGATACGCAGTATTTT.